This is a list of T cell receptor beta chains from one sample in a study of blood T cell repertoires in COVID-19. The assay was immunoSEQ multiplex PCR, and TCRdb's table has in-frame clones only and misses some. The sample gives under 200,000 clones, under 95% of which show up once; around 5.1% is in the top ten. The sequencing sample was made of peripheral blood. The source is a man younger than 35 with COVID-19, enrolled during active disease. CDR3s include the opening cysteine and the closing phenylalanine or tryptophan. Fields, in order: D gene, J gene, V gene, clone size, CDR3 DNA, CDR3 protein. The D gene is left open where the match is weak. The size field is filled for only some rows; it gives once, few, many or a size class.

. | TRBJ1-2 | TRBV19 | . | TGTGCCAGTACAAACTGGGGAGCGGGGAATGGCTACACCTTC | CASTNWGAGNGYTF
TRBD1 | TRBJ2-2 | TRBV6-1 | . | TGTGCCAGCAGTGAATGGGTCCAGGGGGCCCACGGGGAGCTGTTTTTT | CASSEWVQGAHGELFF
. | TRBJ1-5 | TRBV10-3 | . | TGTGCCATCAGAAGTACAGCTAATCAGCCCCAGCATTTT | CAIRSTANQPQHF
. | TRBJ1-3 | TRBV28 | . | TGTGCCAGCACCCCCACCCCCGGCAGGGGAGAAGGAAACACCATATATTTT | CASTPTPGRGEGNTIYF
. | TRBJ1-5 | TRBV6-4 | . | TGTGCCAGCAGTGACTCAACTGCTCAGGGTCAGCCCCAGCATTTT | CASSDSTAQGQPQHF
TRBD2 | TRBJ2-1 | TRBV30 | . | TGTGCCTGGACTGGACGGACTAGCGGGAGTCCGATATCATCCTACAATGAGCAGTTCTTC | CAWTGRTSGSPISSYNEQFF
TRBD2 | TRBJ2-1 | TRBV15 | once | TGTGCCACCAGCGCGGGACTAGCGGGAGTGGGCAATGAGCAGTTCTTC | CATSAGLAGVGNEQFF
TRBD2 | TRBJ2-5 | TRBV13 | . | TGTGCCAGCAGCTCCACTAGCGGCCAAGAGACCCAGTACTTC | CASSSTSGQETQYF
. | TRBJ1-1 | TRBV7-9 | . | TGTGCCAGCAGCCAGAACACTGAAGCTTTCTTT | CASSQNTEAFF
TRBD2 | TRBJ2-1 | TRBV10-3 | . | TGTGCCATCAGTGAGTCTCCTAGCGGGAGTGGCAATGAGCAGTTCTTC | CAISESPSGSGNEQFF
. | TRBJ2-1 | TRBV19 | . | TGTGCCAGTAACGTGCGGATTTCCTACAATGAGCAGTTCTTC | CASNVRISYNEQFF
. | TRBJ1-6 | TRBV10-3 | . | TGTGCCATCAGTGGCGGACAGACCTATAATTCACCCCTCCACTTT | CAISGGQTYNSPLHF
TRBD1 | TRBJ1-2 | TRBV5-1 | . | TGCGCCAGCAGCTGGACAGGGAATGGCTACACCTTC | CASSWTGNGYTF
TRBD2 | TRBJ2-7 | TRBV28 | . | TGTGCCAGCTACTCTAGCGGGAGCACCAGGGCCTACGAGCAGTACTTC | CASYSSGSTRAYEQYF
TRBD2 | TRBJ2-1 | TRBV27 | . | TGTGCCAGCAGTTTTTCAACTAGCGGGAGAAATGAGCAGTTCTTC | CASSFSTSGRNEQFF
. | TRBJ1-3 | TRBV4-1 | . | TGCGCCAGCAGCCAACGGATGGGGGGGACGGGAAACACCATATATTTT | CASSQRMGGTGNTIYF